This entry features one T cell receptor beta chain sequence. This sample was included in a study of T cells in tumors and immune-related adverse events. The germline V and J ends were trimmed by 0 bases and 0 bases, with 9 bases remaining between them. Germline-derived CDR1 and CDR2 are MNHNY and SVGAGI (reference sequence). The CDR3 consists of 15 residues. The data were produced by immunoSEQ multiplex PCR, yet TCRdb's version contains in-frame clones alone and is incomplete. The sample yields fewer than 4,500 clones, 82% seen once. This sequence originates from a female donor with metastatic renal cell carcinoma. The chain combines TRBV6-6 with TRBJ2-7; D possibly corresponds to TRBD1 (6 bases). Here the sequenced sample was skin tissue, taken from a patient treated with anti-PD-1 therapy. The CDR3, as DNA: TGTGCCAGCAGTTACTCGGGGACATCCTCCTACGAGCAGTACTTC. It is translated as CASSYSGTSSYEQYF.